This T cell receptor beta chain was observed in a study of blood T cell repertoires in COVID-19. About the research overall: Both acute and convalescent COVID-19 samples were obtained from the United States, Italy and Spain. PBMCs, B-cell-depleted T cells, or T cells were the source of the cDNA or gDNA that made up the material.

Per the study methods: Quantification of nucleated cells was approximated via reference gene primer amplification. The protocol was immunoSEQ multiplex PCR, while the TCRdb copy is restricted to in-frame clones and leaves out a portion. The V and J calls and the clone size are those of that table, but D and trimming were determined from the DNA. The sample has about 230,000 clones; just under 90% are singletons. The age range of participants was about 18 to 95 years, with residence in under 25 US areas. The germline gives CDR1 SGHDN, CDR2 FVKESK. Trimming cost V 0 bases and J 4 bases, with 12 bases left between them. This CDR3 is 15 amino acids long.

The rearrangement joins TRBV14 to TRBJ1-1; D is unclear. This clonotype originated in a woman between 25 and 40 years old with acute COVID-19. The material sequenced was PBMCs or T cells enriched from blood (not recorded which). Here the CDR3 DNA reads TGTGCCAGCAGCCAAGATACGGGAGGCGGCACTGAAGCTTTCTTT. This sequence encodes CASSQDTGGGTEAFF.